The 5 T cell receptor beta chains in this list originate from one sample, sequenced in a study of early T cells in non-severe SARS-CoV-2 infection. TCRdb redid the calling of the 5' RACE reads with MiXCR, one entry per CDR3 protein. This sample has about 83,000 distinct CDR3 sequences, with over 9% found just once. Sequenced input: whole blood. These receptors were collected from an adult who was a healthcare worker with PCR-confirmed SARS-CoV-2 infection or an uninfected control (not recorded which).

CDR3 sequence reads: CASSGSTGEAEAFF. CDR3 DNA sequence: TGTGCCAGCAGCGGATCGACAGGGGAGGCTGAAGCTTTCTTT. The V gene is TRBV11-3, the J gene TRBJ1-1; 8 bases are shared with TRBD1. V shed 5 bases, J shed 6 bases, and the junction held 8 bases outside the gene matches. The CDR3 consists of 14 residues. Germline V lookup: CDR1 SGHNT, CDR2 YENEEA.

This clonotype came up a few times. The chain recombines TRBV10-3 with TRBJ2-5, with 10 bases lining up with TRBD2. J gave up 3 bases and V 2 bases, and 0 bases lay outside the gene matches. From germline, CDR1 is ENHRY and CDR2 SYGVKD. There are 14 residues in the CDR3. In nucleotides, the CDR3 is TGTGCCATCAGTGAGGGACTAGCGGAAGAGACCCAGTACTTC. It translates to CAISEGLAEETQYF.

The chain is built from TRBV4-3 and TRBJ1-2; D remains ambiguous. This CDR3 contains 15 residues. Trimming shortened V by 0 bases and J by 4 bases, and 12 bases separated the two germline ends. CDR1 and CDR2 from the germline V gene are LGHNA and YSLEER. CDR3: CASSQDWAGSYGYTF. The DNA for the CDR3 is TGCGCCAGCAGCCAAGATTGGGCGGGGTCCTATGGCTACACCTTC.

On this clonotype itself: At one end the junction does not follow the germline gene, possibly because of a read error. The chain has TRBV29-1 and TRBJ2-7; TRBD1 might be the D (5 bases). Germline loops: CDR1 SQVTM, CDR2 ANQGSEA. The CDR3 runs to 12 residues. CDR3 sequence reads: CSVEGQARGIIF. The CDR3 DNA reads TGCAGCGTTGAAGGTCAGGCTAGGGGTATAATTTTC.

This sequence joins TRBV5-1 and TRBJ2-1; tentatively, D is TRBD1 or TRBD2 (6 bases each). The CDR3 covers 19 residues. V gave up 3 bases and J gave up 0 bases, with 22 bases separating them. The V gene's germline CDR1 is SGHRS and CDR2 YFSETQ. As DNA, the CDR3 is TGCGCCAGCAGCTGGAGAGGTTCGGGGGCTGGGAGCTCCTACAATGAGCAGTTCTTC. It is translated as CASSWRGSGAGSSYNEQFF.